A single sample gave rise to the 8 T cell receptor beta chains below, sequenced in a study of CD8 T cells in ankylosing spondylitis. TCRdb passed the 5' RACE reads through MiXCR, listing each CDR3 protein once. The sample contains approximately 42,000 distinct CDR3 sequences, 4% of which appear only once. Sample: blood, either unsorted or a sorted T cell fraction (not recorded which). The source of these receptors is a female donor with ankylosing spondylitis or in good health (not recorded which).

The sample holds many counts of this clonotype. V gene TRBV9 combines with J gene TRBJ1-2; D remains unclear. This CDR3 has 14 amino acids. Trimming took 0 bases from V and 1 from J, leaving 7 bases between them. Germline loops: CDR1 SGDLS, CDR2 YYNGEE. CDR3: CASSVDRSNYGYTF. The CDR3 DNA is TGTGCCAGCAGCGTAGACCGCAGTAACTATGGCTACACCTTC.

This clonotype was seen ten or more times. The chain couples TRBV9 to TRBJ2-3, with TRBD2 identical over 8 bases. CDR3 length: 14 amino acids. Germline loops: CDR1 SGDLS, CDR2 YYNGEE. V was clipped by 3 bases and J by 6 bases; unmatched bases: 6. The CDR3 DNA reads TGTGCCAGCAGCGAGGGACTAGGGTCTGATACGCAGTATTTT. This encodes CASSEGLGSDTQYF.

This clonotype was found many times. This sequence joins TRBV9 and TRBJ2-1, with a possible D match to TRBD2 (7 bases). The germline gives CDR1 SGDLS, CDR2 YYNGEE. The CDR3 length is 17 residues. V lost 3 bases, J lost 7 bases, and 23 bases lay in between. The CDR3 DNA is TGTGCCAGCAGCGCCGAGGGGGAGGGGATTTTTACGAATGAGCAGTTCTTC. Amino acids: CASSAEGEGIFTNEQFF.

Sample share makes this clonotype medium-sized (0.01 to 0.1%). The V call is TRBV9, the J call TRBJ2-1; D call uncertain. The length of the CDR3 is 12 residues. Germline V gives CDR1 SGDLS, CDR2 YYNGEE. The V gene lost 2 bases and the J gene lost 5 bases, with 5 bases spanning the gap. CDR3 sequence: CASSVSNNEQFF. CDR3 DNA sequence: TGTGCCAGCAGCGTCAGCAACAATGAGCAGTTCTTC.

This chain connects TRBV9 to TRBJ2-3; the match to TRBD2 covers 12 bases. Looked up from germline, CDR1 is SGDLS and CDR2 is YYNGEE. Trimming cost V 3 bases and J 11 bases; bases outside gene matches: 4. The CDR3 runs 13 residues. This chain's CDR3 is CASSALAGGQQYF. The CDR3 coding sequence is TGTGCCAGCAGCGCCCTAGCGGGGGGGCAGCAGTATTTT.

The chain combines TRBV9 with TRBJ1-1; D not resolved. Trimming took off 5 bases at V and 1 base at J, with 9 bases between the two ends. There are 13 residues in the CDR3. Germline loops: CDR1 SGDLS, CDR2 YYNGEE. CDR3: CASSQQPNTEAFF. The CDR3 coding sequence is TGTGCCAGCAGTCAACAGCCGAACACTGAAGCTTTCTTT. The complete variable domain, with remaining parts taken from reference TRBV9 and TRBJ1-1, reads DSGVTQTPKHLITATGQRVTLRCSPRSGDLSVYWYQQSLDQGLQFLIQYYNGEERAKGNILERFSAQQFPDLHSELNLSSLELGDSALYFCASSQQPNTEAFFGQGTRLTVV.

Many counts were recorded for this clonotype. The chain couples TRBV9 to TRBJ2-5; 13 bases agree with TRBD2. Germline lookup yields CDR1 SGDLS and CDR2 YYNGEE. V was pared by 4 bases and J by 5 bases, with 5 bases of the junction left unmatched. CDR3 size: 15 residues. CDR3 bases: TGTGCCAGCAGCCCCGGACTAGCGGGGGTCGAGACCCAGTACTTC. Translated: CASSPGLAGVETQYF.

This clonotype was observed at least ten times. The chain links TRBV9 to TRBJ2-3; D uncertain. Trimming pared 1 base from V and 0 bases from J, leaving 12 bases between. The CDR3 is 16 amino acids. Germline loops: CDR1 SGDLS, CDR2 YYNGEE. The CDR3 DNA is TGTGCCAGCAGCGTAAGTCCAGTTCCTAGCACAGATACGCAGTATTTT. This codes for CASSVSPVPSTDTQYF.